The TCR beta chain under discussion was sequenced for a study of early T cells in non-severe SARS-CoV-2 infection. Study in general: Chains were unpaired, as sequencing was done on bulk RNA from unsorted whole blood. Findings of the study overall: VDJdb matches were skewed toward anti-spike CD8 T cell responses.

The germline V and J ends were trimmed by 5 bases and 10 bases, with 15 bases remaining between them. CDR3 size: 13 residues. Germline V gene data show CDR1 as MRHNA and CDR2 as SNTAGT. Individual cDNA molecules received unique molecular identifiers. Each CDR3 protein gets one entry after TCRdb re-called the 5' RACE reads with MiXCR. Of just under 65,000 distinct CDR3 sequences detected, roughly 10% appear once; the ten largest clones hold roughly 3%. This clonotype was detected many times. Its antigen is unidentified. This TCR derives from an adult who was a healthcare worker with PCR-confirmed SARS-CoV-2 infection or an uninfected control (not recorded which). This chain uses TRBV6-4 with TRBJ2-1; D may match TRBD1 or TRBD2 (6 bases each). The material was whole blood, obtained at baseline. Here the CDR3 reads CASSRDRGREQFF. The CDR3 coding sequence is TGTGCCAGCAGTCGTGACCGGGGGCGCGAGCAGTTCTTC.